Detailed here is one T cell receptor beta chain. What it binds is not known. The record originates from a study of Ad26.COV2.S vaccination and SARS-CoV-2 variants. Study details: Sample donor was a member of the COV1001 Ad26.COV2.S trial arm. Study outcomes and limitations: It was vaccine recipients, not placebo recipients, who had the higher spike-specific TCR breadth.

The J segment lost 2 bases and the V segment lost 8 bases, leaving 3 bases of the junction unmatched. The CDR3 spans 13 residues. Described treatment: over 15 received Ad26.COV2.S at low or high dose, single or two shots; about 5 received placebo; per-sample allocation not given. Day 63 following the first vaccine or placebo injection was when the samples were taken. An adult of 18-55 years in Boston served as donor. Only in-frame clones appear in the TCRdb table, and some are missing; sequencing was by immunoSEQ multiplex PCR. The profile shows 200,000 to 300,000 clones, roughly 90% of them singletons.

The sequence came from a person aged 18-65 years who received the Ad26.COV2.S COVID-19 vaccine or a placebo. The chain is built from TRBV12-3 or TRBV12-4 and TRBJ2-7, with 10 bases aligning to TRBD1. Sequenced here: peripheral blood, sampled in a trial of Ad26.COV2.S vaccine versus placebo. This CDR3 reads CASSDRGAYEQYF. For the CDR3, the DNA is TGTGCCAGCTCGGACAGGGGGGCCTACGAGCAGTACTTC.